What follows are 27 T cell receptor beta chains derived from one specimen sequenced in a study of persistence of HIV-infected CD4 T cells (dated by TCRdb to the early 2020s). These receptors have no identified antigens. The immunoSEQ hsTCRB assay version 4, run in survey mode, was used to sequence TCRbeta repertoires from genomic DNA. As stored in TCRdb, this immuneACCESS dataset retains in-frame rearrangements with V and J assigned. A fraction of the clones does not appear; measured against another copy, unresolved V genes explain less than half of the discrepancy, and the remainder lacks a known reason. The sample records some 58,000 clones, more than 70% of which are singletons. The top ten constitute 1.5% to 2% of the sample. Interpreted using the paper, the treatment or condition label stands for: suppressive antiretroviral therapy. Cells were stimulated with a pool of overlapping HIV-1 Gag 15-mer peptides at roughly 0.99 ug per peptide per mL. Nonresponding CD40L-negative CD69-negative CD45RO-high memory CD4+ T cells were sorted as memory populations depleted of antigen-responding cells.

Specimen: CD4+ T cells sorted from PBMCs after approximately 19-hour stimulation, collected from a patient who received antiretroviral therapy. This specimen's cell subset or site label, interpreted: CD40L-CD69- CD45RO-high memory CD4 T cells not responding to Gag peptides. The receptors stem from an adult man with HIV who was CMV-seropositive.

This chain joins TRBV6-6 and TRBJ2-7, with D perhaps TRBD2 (6 bases). The CDR3 is made up of 13 amino acids. The V gene lost 7 bases and the J gene lost 4 bases, with 14 bases spanning the gap. Germline V gene lookup returns CDR1 MNHNY and CDR2 SVGAGI (reference sequence). The CDR3 loop reads CASKEGFGYEQYF. In DNA, the CDR3 is TGTGCCAGCAAGGAGGGCTTTGGGTACGAGCAGTACTTC.

The chain couples TRBV2 to TRBJ1-1; tentative D call: TRBD1 (6 bases). This CDR3 region has 15 residues. Trimming cost V 0 bases and J 4 bases, with 12 bases left between them. CDR1 is SNHLY and CDR2 is FYNNEI in the germline V gene. The CDR3 bases are TGTGCCAGCAGTGAAGCCTCCAGGGGCACCACTGAAGCTTTCTTT. It is translated as CASSEASRGTTEAFF.

A single count supports this clone. This chain joins TRBV9 and TRBJ2-2; 8 nucleotides agree with TRBD2. The CDR3 is 16 amino acids. Germline CDR1 is SGDLS and CDR2 is YYNGEE. Unmatched junction bases numbered 4, after V lost 3 bases and J lost 0 bases. The CDR3, as DNA: TGTGCCAGCAGCGCCCTCGGGGGGGCGAACACCGGGGAGCTGTTTTTT. It yields the protein CASSALGGANTGELFF.

The chain recombines TRBV12-3 or TRBV12-4 with TRBJ2-1, with 7 bases aligning to TRBD2. The CDR3 covers 13 residues. Trimming removed 3 bases from V and 8 bases from J; junction bases left unmatched: 4. CDR3 sequence reads: CASSFGGFDEQFF. The CDR3 DNA reads as TGTGCCAGCAGTTTCGGGGGGTTCGATGAGCAGTTCTTC.

This clone was recorded a few times. The chain uses TRBV28 and TRBJ2-7; possibly TRBD1 for D (6 bases). In germline, CDR1 is MDHEN, CDR2 SYDVKM. CDR3 size: 13 residues. V shed 5 bases and J shed 7 bases, with 15 bases lying between them. The DNA of the CDR3 is TGTGCCAGCAGTCCGGGGACAATATATGAGCAGTACTTC. Its translation: CASSPGTIYEQYF.

Here the CDR3 reads CASSSQLHAQYNEQFF. As DNA, the CDR3 is TGTGCCAGCAGCTCGCAACTCCACGCCCAATACAATGAGCAGTTCTTC. The V call is TRBV2, the J call TRBJ2-1; D uncertain. Deletions cut 6 bases from V and 4 bases from J, with 19 bases between. Per the germline V gene, CDR1 is SNHLY and CDR2 is FYNNEI. This CDR3 has 16 amino acids.

This chain uses TRBV4-1 with TRBJ2-2; TRBD2 might be the D (6 bases). Deletions cut 4 bases from V and 1 base from J, with 16 bases between. The germline CDR1 and CDR2 sequences are MGHRA and YSYEKL. CDR3 length: 17 residues. CDR3 amino acids: CASSRKEEAGNTGELFF. The CDR3 coding sequence is TGCGCCAGCAGCCGTAAAGAGGAAGCGGGGAACACCGGGGAGCTGTTTTTT.

J is TRBJ2-2 and V is TRBV5-1, with a tentative D call TRBD1 (5 bases). The CDR3 sequence is 15 residues long. V was pared by 3 bases and J by 0 bases, with 9 bases between. In germline, CDR1 is SGHRS, CDR2 YFSETQ. The CDR3 DNA is TGCGCCAGCAGCTCCTCAGGGTCGAACACCGGGGAGCTGTTTTTT. Protein: CASSSSGSNTGELFF.

The rearrangement links TRBV6-5 to TRBJ1-1, with D tentatively TRBD1 (5 bases). With 1 base removed from V and 1 base from J, the gap between germline ends came to 10 bases. Germline V CDR1 and CDR2: MNHEY, SVGAGI. The CDR3 loop spans 15 amino acids. CDR3 bases: TGTGCCAGCAGTTACTTGGGACGAACGAACACTGAAGCTTTCTTT. Translating it yields CASSYLGRTNTEAFF.

This chain joins TRBV6-5 and TRBJ1-1; D is unresolved. Trimming removed 8 bases from V and 0 bases from J, with 13 bases in between. CDR3 size: 14 residues. Per the germline V gene, CDR1 is MNHEY and CDR2 is SVGAGI. DNA of the CDR3: TGTGCCAGCGACGGAAGGCAAATGAACACTGAAGCTTTCTTT. Its translation: CASDGRQMNTEAFF.

This chain links TRBV15 with TRBJ1-1, with D hard to call. CDR1 is LNHNV and CDR2 is YYDKDF in the germline V gene (reference sequence). V lost 0 bases, J lost 6 bases, and 17 bases lay in between. The CDR3 runs 16 residues. The CDR3 spells CATSRDVTGFLPEAFF. The CDR3 DNA sequence: TGTGCCACCAGCAGAGATGTAACGGGCTTCCTCCCTGAAGCTTTCTTT.

The V and J genes are TRBV12-3 or TRBV12-4 and TRBJ2-3; 8 positions agree with TRBD2. CDR3 length: 13 residues. The ends lost 10 bases at V and 3 bases at J; junction bases unmatched: 6. The CDR3 nucleotides are TGTGCCATCTCGGGGGGGAAGACAGATACGCAGTATTTT. It is translated as CAISGGKTDTQYF.

CDR3 bases: TGTGCCAGCAGTGGGCAGGGGCCTAATCAGCCCCAGCATTTT. Its protein product is CASSGQGPNQPQHF. The chain recombines TRBV2 with TRBJ1-5; TRBD1 might be the D (6 bases). The CDR3 extends over 14 amino acids. V lost 4 bases to trimming and J lost 4 bases, with 11 bases between them. Germline V gives CDR1 SNHLY, CDR2 FYNNEI.

The gene calls are TRBV18 and TRBJ1-5; TRBD1 matches 7 bases. The CDR3 totals 15 residues. The J segment lost 7 bases and the V segment lost 3 bases, leaving 9 bases of the junction unmatched. Germline-derived CDR1 and CDR2 are KGHSH and LQKENI. CDR3 sequence (DNA): TGTGCCAGCTCACCGCGACATCAGGGGGGCCAGCCCCAGCATTTT. Its protein product is CASSPRHQGGQPQHF.

This sequence joins TRBV6-5 and TRBJ1-4, with 7 bases lining up with TRBD1. The CDR3 consists of 13 residues. The germline V gene encodes CDR1 MNHEY and CDR2 SVGAGI. Trimming cost V 2 bases and J 7 bases; bases outside gene matches: 1. The CDR3 here is CASSYGDSEKLFF. CDR3 DNA sequence: TGTGCCAGCAGTTACGGGGACAGTGAAAAACTGTTTTTT.

The chain uses TRBV28 and TRBJ2-7; possible D gene TRBD2, 5 bases. The CDR3 covers 15 residues. Germline lookup yields CDR1 MDHEN and CDR2 SYDVKM. Trimming took 6 bases from V and 8 from J, leaving 23 bases between them. The CDR3 protein is CASREGGIDVNKQYF. DNA of the CDR3: TGTGCCAGCAGAGAGGGTGGGATTGACGTAAATAAGCAGTACTTC.

The rearrangement joins TRBV21-1 to TRBJ1-1; TRBD1, the table's D call, lacks a check against the DNA. TRBV21-1 counts as a pseudogene. The CDR3 has 13 residues. The DNA of the CDR3 is TGTGCCAAGGGGGTTTTCGCGAACACTGAAGCTTTCTTT. This translates into CAKGVFANTEAFF.

This rearrangement joins TRBV7-2 to TRBJ1-4; D ambiguous. Trimming left V 5 bases short and J 2 bases short, with 21 bases between. CDR1 is SGHTA and CDR2 is FQGNSA in the germline V gene. The CDR3 loop spans 18 amino acids. The CDR3 sequence: CASSPNRGSLETNEKLFF. CDR3 DNA sequence: TGTGCCAGCAGCCCCAACCGGGGATCCCTAGAGACTAATGAAAAACTGTTTTTT.

The rearrangement joins TRBV6-5 to TRBJ2-2, with TRBD2 matching 8 bases. Looked up from germline, CDR1 is MNHEY and CDR2 is SVGAGI. The V gene end was trimmed by 7 bases and the J gene end by 5 bases; junction bases not matched to a gene: 9. CDR3 length equals 15 residues. In DNA, the CDR3 is TGTGCCAGCACCCCCGCTGCGGGGGGAACCGGGGAGCTGTTTTTT. Its protein product is CASTPAAGGTGELFF.

This clone has only a few counts. This chain connects TRBV5-5 to TRBJ1-1; D not certain. Per the germline V gene, CDR1 is SGHKS and CDR2 is YYEKEE (reference sequence). This CDR3 comprises 14 residues. V lost 2 bases to trimming and J lost 0 bases, with 8 bases between them. DNA for the CDR3: TGTGCCAGCAGCTTTGGCAGACTGAACACTGAAGCTTTCTTT. It yields the protein CASSFGRLNTEAFF. The complete variable domain, with remaining parts taken from reference TRBV5-5 and TRBJ1-1, reads DAGVTQSPTHLIKTRGQQVTLRCSPISGHKSVSWYQQVLGQGPQFIFQYYEKEERGRGNFPDRFSARQFPNYSSELNVNALLLGDSALYLCASSFGRLNTEAFFGQGTRLTVV.

The J gene is TRBJ2-1, the V gene TRBV14; D is undetermined. Germline values: CDR1 SGHDN, CDR2 FVKESK. With 4 bases removed from V and 10 bases from J, the gap between germline ends came to 11 bases. The length of the CDR3 is 12 residues. The chain's CDR3 is CASSLLAGEQFF. The DNA of the CDR3 is TGTGCCAGCAGCCTCTTAGCTGGGGAGCAGTTCTTC.

The V gene is TRBV19, the J gene TRBJ2-3; D uncertain. Germline V lookup: CDR1 LNHDA, CDR2 SQIVND (reference sequence). There are 14 residues in the CDR3. Trimming shortened V by 2 bases and J by 3 bases, and 9 bases separated the two germline ends. The CDR3 reads CASSINRMTDTQYF. In DNA, the CDR3 is TGTGCCAGTAGTATAAACAGAATGACAGATACGCAGTATTTT.

The chain uses TRBV9 and TRBJ2-1, with D possibly TRBD1 on 5 matching bases. Germline assignment: CDR1 SGDLS and CDR2 YYNGEE. Deletions cut 0 bases from V and 4 bases from J, with 11 bases between. The CDR3 spans 15 residues. The CDR3 sequence: CASSVEGASYNEQFF. DNA for the CDR3: TGTGCCAGCAGCGTAGAAGGGGCTTCGTACAATGAGCAGTTCTTC. The entire variable domain, with the rest obtained from reference TRBV9 and TRBJ2-1, is as follows: DSGVTQTPKHLITATGQRVTLRCSPRSGDLSVYWYQQSLDQGLQFLIQYYNGEERAKGNILERFSAQQFPDLHSELNLSSLELGDSALYFCASSVEGASYNEQFFGPGTRLTVL.

The chain is built from TRBV7-9 and TRBJ2-6; the D is unclear. CDR1 SEHNR and CDR2 FQNEAQ come from the germline V gene (reference sequence). The CDR3 is made up of 15 amino acids. The V gene lost 4 bases and the J gene lost 0 bases, with 7 bases spanning the gap. The DNA for the CDR3 is TGTGCCAGCAGCTCATGGAGCTCTGGGGCCAACGTCCTGACTTTC. It codes for CASSSWSSGANVLTF.

This clone occurred once. This rearrangement joins TRBV14 to TRBJ2-3; TRBD2 aligns across 8 bases. V lost 0 bases and J lost 2; bases outside the gene matches: 7. The CDR3 extends over 17 amino acids. Per the germline V gene, CDR1 is SGHDN and CDR2 is FVKESK. The CDR3 protein is CASSQEARGGFTDTQYF. Here the CDR3 DNA reads TGTGCCAGCAGCCAAGAGGCCCGGGGGGGCTTCACAGATACGCAGTATTTT.

J is TRBJ1-5 and V is TRBV7-9; D uncertain. This CDR3 contains 12 residues. The germline V and J ends were trimmed by 5 bases and 5 bases, with 7 bases remaining between them. Germline V gene lookup returns CDR1 SEHNR and CDR2 FQNEAQ (reference sequence). DNA for the CDR3: TGTGCCAGCAGCCTTGACTATCAGCCCCAGCATTTT. The encoded protein is CASSLDYQPQHF.

This sequence joins TRBV6-5 and TRBJ2-7, with D unresolved. Germline lookup yields CDR1 MNHEY and CDR2 SVGAGI. The CDR3 sequence is 12 residues long. Trimming left V 4 bases short and J 6 bases short, with 10 bases between. The CDR3 here is CASSSVGTEQYF. The DNA for the CDR3 is TGTGCCAGCAGTTCGGTCGGAACCGAGCAGTACTTC.